This TCR beta chain is from a study of cytomegalovirus exposure and HLA in healthy donors (dated by TCRdb to about 2017). About the investigation overall: An earlier analysis of several hundred of the donors reported approximately 290 Gb of sequence data and around 120 million unique TCR beta sequences from 150 million to 200 million T cells. Alongside the repertoire data, information on donor age, sex, ethnicity and CMV serostatus was compiled. Genome-wide SNP genotypes for about 55% of the roughly 670 donors were used in a later genetic analysis, which treated that subset as a discovery cohort. Approximately 330 gigabases of sequencing data and 70 million to 100 million unique TCR sequences made up an early release that covered over 550 HLA-typed donors. Among the approximately 400 genotyped donors, about 85% belonged to the genetic ancestry cluster associated with self-reported Caucasian donors. To study patterns of TCR occurrence, a later analysis re-analyzed previously published TCR beta repertoires from around 660 donors and added high-resolution HLA genotyping. The study aimed to test whether signatures of past pathogen exposure could be identified by cataloging public T cell receptors. HLA typing included class I and class II loci at four-digit resolution. The study used immunosequencing to profile the T cell repertoires of under 700 subjects and linked those repertoires to cytomegalovirus serostatus. Typing coverage differed by locus: A, B, C, DRB1 and DQB1 were typed in about 629-640 donors, DQA1 in 522, DPA1 in around 580, and DPB1 in 400 to 480. Besides the first cohort of around 670 subjects, a separate validation cohort made up of some 110 different subjects was used. In an earlier analysis of 587 of the donors, high-throughput TCR beta sequencing was used to judge whether each TCR beta V gene segment behaved as functional or pseudogenic. All discovery cohort repertoires had been generated using a single sequencing platform. The later analysis used no new phenotypic data to find candidate immune exposures, relying instead on TCR beta sequences and their occurrence across donors. Among about 400 genotyped donors of the cohort, an average of roughly 230,000 unique TCR beta nucleotide sequences was sequenced per donor, of which 15% to 20% were non-productive. Because of strong linkage in the cohort, 5 or 6 DR-DQ haplotypes were treated as single units for association and clustering. High-throughput TCR immunosequencing, statistical association of individual TCRs with disease status, and machine learning were combined to predict cytomegalovirus infection status. The research as a whole found: In vitro tests confirmed that three of the cytomegalovirus-associated TCR beta chains recognize cytomegalovirus antigens. Correlated functional status among segregating V segments might be attributable to linkage disequilibrium, but an unknown experimental factor could not be ruled out. According to a later analysis, TCR association rates differed among HLA loci, with DRB1 alleles showing the most associated TCRs and HLA-C alleles showing the fewest. Sequencing depth was assumed to be roughly uniform across donors in the presence/absence analyses, though that assumption may not hold. In a later analysis, most CMV-associated TCR beta chains were found to appear HLA-restricted, with HLA associations seemingly driven largely by CMV exposure. In a later analysis, HLA-associated TCR beta chains showed more clonal expansion and lower generation probabilities than non-associated chains that were equally common. Assigning TCR associations to individual alleles was difficult when HLA alleles, especially DR and DQ, strongly co-occurred. An association between a missense DCLRE1C variant and V-gene and J-gene trimming of TCR beta chains was found in a later genetic analysis and replicated in an independent cohort. According to a later analysis, parvovirus B19, influenza, CMV and Epstein-Barr virus appeared linked to several top co-occurrence clusters. According to the authors, the approach could potentially be generalized to other disease states and immunological phenotypes. Across donors, most TCR sequences were observed very rarely, whereas some public TCRs were present in many individuals. A later analysis associated 15,000 to 20,000 TCR beta sequences with specific HLA alleles at a false discovery rate of 0.05. A later genetic analysis reported fewer N-insertions in productive TCRs among donors in an Asian-associated ancestry cluster than the roughly 620-donor mean. For the cohort, immune exposure information was limited to CMV serostatus. Some IMGT-functional V segments, including TRBV6-2 and TRBV6-3, could not be told apart with the 87-base-pair reads, so those segments were excluded. Because HLA typing was unavailable for some donors at each locus, only the typed subset was used in association tests. This cohort had only TCR beta chains sequenced, and the lack of alpha or paired-chain data limited which features could be detected. The study gave a list of roughly 150 TCR beta chains associated with cytomegalovirus. Cytomegalovirus status was reported to be diagnosed by the classifier with high specificity and sensitivity in both the original and validation cohorts. Broadly in line with IMGT annotations, most TCR beta V segments showed up in productive rearrangements about 90% or about 30% of the time in an earlier analysis of 587 of the donors. Because counts were too low, about 18 rarely observed V segments, including chromosome 9 orphons, were left out of the earlier analysis of 500 to 650 of the donors. A cluster of highly shared sequence variants was judged likely to represent a technical artifact of the sequencing pipeline. A further reported finding was that TCR beta sequences accurately predicted the HLA-A and HLA-B alleles for most subjects in the first cohort.

After removal of 5 bases from V and 4 bases from J, the junction retains 6 bases not matched to a gene. The CDR3 starts with the cysteine, ends with the phenylalanine, and has 14 residues. Only the CDR3 portion is preserved as DNA: 42 bases, with reading frame beginning at the first base. CDR1 is given as MDHEN and CDR2 as SYDVKM, both from the germline V gene. In total, approximately 700 healthy bone marrow donors made up the cohort. All cohort members were sampled while nominally healthy, although unrecorded immune exposures were likely present. The donor was CMV seronegative and belonged to the group of more than 300 seronegative cohort members. Every donor gave a peripheral blood sample, and the peripheral blood mononuclear cells from that sample were used for TCR beta sequencing. Genomic DNA extraction from the blood cell samples was performed with the Qiagen DNeasy Blood Extraction Kit. Of note for this clone: Its antigen specificity is not known.

The library was made by the immunoSEQ multiplex PCR assay. For the multiplex PCR, a mixture combining 60 forward primers for TCR Vbeta segments and 13 reverse primers for TCR Jbeta segments was used. The CDR3 region of rearranged TCR beta genes was amplified from genomic DNA by a multiplex PCR assay. The amplified TCR beta libraries were sequenced on the Illumina HiSeq System as 87-base-pair reads. As for the original processing: Across the roughly 700 repertoires, a later analysis counted approximately 75 million unique TCR beta chains, around 10 million of which were shared by at least two donors. A nearest-neighbor algorithm error-corrected the raw reads and collapsed the reads into unique sequences, merging closely related sequences to remove PCR and sequencing errors. To assign V, D and J gene segments, CDR3 sequences were aligned to IMGT reference sequences. For a sequence to be retained, a match of at least six nucleotides was required to both a V gene segment and a J gene segment. Rearrangements were called productive when the CDR3 lacked stop codons and stayed in frame with V and J; all others were non-productive. Following IMGT convention, CDR3 was defined as the stretch from the second conserved V-encoded cysteine to the conserved J-encoded phenylalanine. Sequences without an unambiguous match to a single V gene segment were excluded from the earlier analysis of 450 to 650 of the donors. An earlier analysis of several hundred of the donors called V segments functional above 56.7% productive rearrangements and segregating when the between-donor standard deviation exceeded 5%. A statistical classification framework was developed to diagnose cytomegalovirus status using the catalog of TCR beta chain sequences. In a later analysis, TCR nucleotide sequences were compared against IMGT/GENE-DB human TR gene sequences so that V and J genes could be assigned. Using the TCRdist pipeline, a later analysis assigned CDR3 sequences along with most-parsimonious VDJ recombination scenarios. In a later analysis, every TCR beta chain was defined by the combination of its CDR3 amino acid sequence and its V-gene family, and reads without a unique V-gene family were dropped. As a way to deal with suspected cross-contamination and a sequencing artifact, a later analysis dropped 592 nucleotide sequences that were highly shared and had low generation probability. A later analysis calculated a clonal expansion index for each public chain from normalized within-repertoire ranks of inferred template counts. A later analysis computed generation probabilities with a VDJ recombination model fitted to out-of-frame rearrangements, and checked the results against IGoR. In a later analysis, TCR-TCR, TCR-HLA and TCR-CMV co-occurrence was scored with hypergeometric tests, and a repertoire-size bias correction was applied to TCR pairs. False discovery rates were estimated in a later analysis by permuting HLA or CMV assignments 20 times. In a later analysis, co-occurring TCRs were grouped using DBSCAN, with TCRdist sequence similarity added in when clustering inside HLA-allele-positive subsets. For co-occurrence clustering, repertoires with fewer than 30,000 or more than 120,000 public chains were excluded, along with five repertoires with anomalous nucleotide sharing. The table was pulled from immuneACCESS by TCRdb, which kept in-frame rearrangements only. Such tables lose some clones; where checked, under half of the loss comes from unresolved V genes, and the rest has no known cause. D and trimming come from the DNA, and the V and J calls and clone size come from that table. This sample's listing comprises around 45,000 clones. The ten largest clones take up more than 1.5% of the sample.

The rearranged chain carries TRBV28 and TRBJ2-5; the junction holds 8 bases that match TRBD2. Source material: PBMCs. The clonotype was recovered from a woman in her 30s in good health and CMV-seronegative. The CDR3 corresponds to CASSPWAGGETQYF. The DNA is TGTGCCAGCAGTCCTTGGGCGGGGGGAGAGACCCAGTACTTC.